This paragraph reports one T cell receptor beta chain. The data were taken from a study of T cell responses to AZD1222 COVID-19 vaccine. The data were produced by immunoSEQ multiplex PCR, yet TCRdb's version contains in-frame clones alone and is incomplete. The data show more than 110,000 clones, with less than 95% seen just once and approximately 3% held by the top ten. The input for sequencing was peripheral blood, taken on day 0 of AZD1222 vaccination. The receptor comes from an adult in good health.

The CDR3 region is CASMPISRENTGELFF. Here the CDR3 DNA reads TGTGCCAGCATGCCCATTTCGCGGGAGAACACCGGGGAGCTGTTTTTT. The rearrangement joins TRBV7-8 to TRBJ2-2; tentatively, D is TRBD2 (6 bases). There are 16 residues in the CDR3. The germline gives CDR1 SGHVS, CDR2 FQNEAQ. V was clipped by 7 bases and J by 1 base, with 16 bases between them.